Here is one T cell receptor beta chain with its context. The antigen remains undetermined. The entry originates in a study of monozygotic twins with inflammatory bowel disease. Study-wide findings and caveats: Healthy twins shared more clonotypes with others than IBD patients, most markedly active ones. Possibly reflecting limited power, no difference in repertoire similarity was found between concordant and discordant twins.

Each UMI, carrying a 6-nucleotide sample barcode, came from template switching. TCRdb reprocessed the 5' RACE reads, with one entry per CDR3 protein and no DNA. The sample data list about 380,000 distinct CDR3 sequences. This CDR3 has 14 residues. Sequencing was performed on blood. The receptor was isolated from a human donor with ulcerative colitis or Crohn's disease, or a healthy co-twin of an affected twin (not recorded which). The chain couples TRBV12-3 or TRBV12-4 to TRBJ2-5; TCRdb picks TRBD2, but there is no DNA to check that call. CDR3: CASSPSEIRETQYF.